The subject of this entry is one T cell receptor beta chain. Its antigen is currently not known. Nothing much larger sits one base from this clone, and base qualities are not available. These data originate in a study of T cell changes during pregnancy in multiple sclerosis (dated by TCRdb to 2018 to 2020). Regarding the study in general: The study looked at changes in the T cell repertoire across pregnancy in women with multiple sclerosis.

Library prep was done by the immunoSEQ multiplex PCR assay. TCRdb retrieved this table from immuneACCESS and kept in-frame rearrangements only. Not all clones are present; in checked studies, unresolved V genes account for under half, and no reason is known for the remainder. Recorded for this sample are tens of thousands of clones; roughly 91% of them occurred a single time. Roughly 1.7% of the sample lies in the top ten. The CDR3 sequence holds 15 residues, the cysteine and phenylalanine included. Kept here is only the CDR3 DNA, which spans 45 bases and is read in frame from base 1. Via the germline V gene, CDR1 is MRHNA and CDR2 SNTAGT. V is clipped by 8 bases and J by 3 bases, and the sequence between their germline boundaries is 17 bases long.

The chain is made from TRBV6-4 and TRBJ2-1; a tentative D match to TRBD2 spans 5 bases. The sequence was collected from a female donor in good health, enrolled as a control in a pregnancy study. The sequenced sample was peripheral blood, obtained after pregnancy. The DNA reads TGTGCCAGCGGGAAGGGAGCAGGAGGCTACAATGAGCAGTTCTTC. Its protein is CASGKGAGGYNEQFF.